The 30 T cell receptor beta chains below were found in one sample sequenced in a study of human T cells and chemical hapten exposure. The study used a library that attached unique molecular identifiers to individual cDNA molecules. TCRdb fed the reads into MiXCR, producing one record per CDR3 protein. The data hold around 120,000 distinct CDR3 sequences, with 8.5% observed a single time. Total RNA came from unfractionated whole blood. Material for sequencing was whole blood. The receptors here all came from a human donor in good health. Some clones in this sample may be carry-over from other donors' samples.

J is TRBJ2-7 and V is TRBV29-1; D not certain. This CDR3 comprises 11 residues. V was clipped by 2 bases and J by 3 bases, with 5 bases between them. CDR1 is SQVTM and CDR2 is ANQGSEA in the germline V gene. DNA of the CDR3: TGCAGCGTTGAATGGGACTACGAGCAGTACTTC. Protein: CSVEWDYEQYF.

This clonotype has at least ten counts. The chain employs TRBV6-4 and TRBJ2-3; 8 nucleotides agree with TRBD1. CDR1 is MRHNA and CDR2 is SNTAGT in the germline V gene. This CDR3 comprises 15 residues. V lost 3 bases and J lost 4; bases outside the gene matches: 6. This CDR3 reads CASSDGTGGSDTQYF. In DNA form, the CDR3 reads TGTGCCAGCAGTGATGGAACAGGGGGTTCAGATACGCAGTATTTT.

The table lists this clonotype with many counts. The V gene is TRBV19, the J gene TRBJ2-2; D is possibly TRBD1 or TRBD2 (6 bases each). Germline CDR1 LNHDA, CDR2 SQIVND (reference sequence). With 11 bases removed from V and 2 bases from J, the gap between germline ends came to 12 bases. CDR3 length: 13 amino acids. For the CDR3, the DNA is TGTGCCTCACAGGGAGGCAACACCGGGGAGCTGTTTTTT. Translating gives CASQGGNTGELFF.

There are many counts of this clonotype. This chain links TRBV3-1 with TRBJ2-1, with 10 bases fitting TRBD2. CDR1 LGHDT and CDR2 YNNKEL come from the germline V gene (reference sequence). The CDR3 loop spans 16 amino acids. V was pared by 0 bases and J by 9 bases, with 8 bases of the junction left unmatched. The CDR3 DNA reads TGTGCCAGCAGCCAAGATGCGCCTAGCGGGAGTGGTGAGCAGTTCTTC. Protein: CASSQDAPSGSGEQFF.

J is TRBJ2-7 and V is TRBV7-8; tentative D call: TRBD1 (5 bases). Deletions cut 1 base from V and 6 bases from J, with 13 bases between. The CDR3 totals 14 residues. CDR1 and CDR2 (germline): SGHVS, FQNEAQ. The CDR3 DNA follows: TGTGCCAGCAGCTTAGAGCAGGGATTCGGCGAGCAGTACTTC. Amino acids: CASSLEQGFGEQYF.

There are a few counts of this clonotype. This sequence joins TRBV21-1 and TRBJ2-6; TRBD1, the table's D call, lacks a check against the DNA. TRBV21-1 is a recognized pseudogene. The CDR3 loop spans 16 amino acids. In nucleotides, the CDR3 is TGTGCCAGCAGCGACTGCAGGGAGCCTGGGGCCAACGTCCTGACTTTC. This sequence encodes CASSDCREPGANVLTF.

In this sample, this clonotype turned up many times. This chain joins TRBV24-1 and TRBJ2-3; D is undetermined. Trimming removed 9 bases at V and 2 bases at J, with 11 bases between. The germline CDR1 and CDR2 sequences are KGHDR and SFDVKD. CDR3 length: 13 amino acids. The CDR3 bases are TGTGCCACCGCGGCAGCTGACACAGATACGCAGTATTTT. It is translated as CATAAADTDTQYF.

The V call is TRBV27, the J call TRBJ2-2; TRBD2 aligns across 8 bases. Germline V gene lookup returns CDR1 MNHEY and CDR2 SMNVEV (reference sequence). The V and J ends lost 3 bases and 3 bases, in that order; junction bases with no gene match: 3. The length of the CDR3 is 15 residues. The chain's CDR3 is CASSFRGGHTGELFF. CDR3 sequence (DNA): TGTGCCAGCAGTTTTCGGGGGGGCCACACCGGGGAGCTGTTTTTT.

This clonotype was detected many times. This chain uses TRBV27 with TRBJ1-6, with D perhaps matching TRBD1 (5 bases). CDR1 is MNHEY, CDR2 SMNVEV, per germline (reference sequence). V was trimmed by 0 bases and J by 10 bases, leaving 13 bases between them. The CDR3 runs 15 residues. CDR3 in amino acids: CASSLSGGSGSPLHF. DNA of the CDR3: TGTGCCAGCAGTTTATCGGGGGGGAGTGGGTCACCCCTCCACTTT.

V is TRBV7-2 and J is TRBJ2-7; 7 bases align to TRBD2. The V segment lost 1 base and the J segment 5 bases; nucleotides outside the gene matches: 8. This CDR3 is built from 15 residues. CDR1 is SGHTA and CDR2 is FQGNSA in the germline V gene. The CDR3 is CTSSLVGGSNDEQYF. The CDR3, as DNA: TGTACCAGCAGCTTAGTGGGCGGGAGCAACGACGAGCAGTACTTC.

In its sample, this clonotype was seen a few times. The J gene is TRBJ2-2, the V gene TRBV7-2, with a weak D call TRBD1 (6 bases). This CDR3 is 15 amino acids long. The germline V gene encodes CDR1 SGHTA and CDR2 FQGNSA. The V and J ends lost 8 bases and 3 bases respectively, with 16 bases between them. CDR3 coding DNA: TGTGCCAGCCGAAGGGGGATTGGATACACCGGGGAGCTGTTTTTT. Protein: CASRRGIGYTGELFF.

This sequence joins TRBV10-2 and TRBJ1-6; no reliable D call. This CDR3 spans 14 amino acids. Per the germline V gene, CDR1 is WSHSY and CDR2 is SAAADI. Trimming left V 7 bases short and J 5 bases short, with 12 bases between. CDR3 sequence (DNA): TGCGCCAGCACCGAACGGGGAAATAATTCACCCCTCCACTTT. This translates into CASTERGNNSPLHF.

This clonotype was recorded many times. The chain uses TRBV18 and TRBJ1-5; 10 nucleotides line up with TRBD1. The V segment lost 3 bases and the J segment 2 bases; nucleotides outside the gene matches: 10. The germline V gene has CDR1 KGHSH and CDR2 LQKENI. The CDR3 totals 18 residues. The CDR3: CASSPVGTGALGNQPQHF. The CDR3 bases are TGTGCCAGCTCACCCGTCGGGACAGGGGCCCTCGGCAATCAGCCCCAGCATTTT.

The chain uses TRBV5-4 and TRBJ2-1; the match to TRBD2 covers 8 bases. Germline V gives CDR1 SGHNT, CDR2 YYREEE (reference sequence). This CDR3 has 14 residues. J lost 3 bases, V lost 4 bases, and 3 bases had no gene match. CDR3 coding DNA: TGTGCCAGCAGCGGAGGGACTAGCTACAATGAGCAGTTCTTC. This translates into CASSGGTSYNEQFF.

This clonotype was counted a few times. Written as DNA, the CDR3 is TGTGCCTGCGGGGGCTACACCTTC. Encoded protein: CACGGYTF. The rearrangement uses TRBV21-1 and TRBJ1-2. TRBV21-1 is shown as a pseudogene. CDR3 length: 8 residues.

In the case of this clonotype: Being one base from a much bigger clone, this may be a read error. The J gene is TRBJ2-2, the V gene TRBV12-3 or TRBV12-4; D unresolved. Trimming left V 4 bases short and J 6 bases short, with 3 bases between. This CDR3 is 11 amino acids long. The DNA of the CDR3 is TGTGCCAGCAGTTACCCCGGGGAGCTGTTTTTT. It encodes CASSYPGELFF.

This clonotype was picked up a small number of times. The chain uses TRBV5-1 and TRBJ2-3; 9 nucleotides line up with TRBD2. V shed 4 bases, J shed 5 bases, and the junction held 14 bases outside the gene matches. Germline assignment: CDR1 SGHRS and CDR2 YFSETQ. This CDR3 contains 17 residues. The CDR3 region has the DNA TGCGCCAGCAGCCGTTCCCTGCCGGGACTAGCAGGAGATACGCAGTATTTT. It yields the protein CASSRSLPGLAGDTQYF.

The chain couples TRBV20-1 to TRBJ2-1; possible D gene TRBD2, 6 bases. V was shortened by 6 bases and J by 0 bases, with 15 bases between the two germline ends. The CDR3 sequence is 15 residues long. In germline, CDR1 is DFQATT, CDR2 SNEGSKA (reference sequence). DNA for the CDR3: TGCAGTGCCAATCCAGGTAGCGGCTCCTACAATGAGCAGTTCTTC. This gives the protein CSANPGSGSYNEQFF.

This clonotype was seen a handful of times. The chain uses TRBV20-1 and TRBJ2-2; 12 bases map to TRBD1. This CDR3 has 14 residues. Germline V gene sequence: CDR1 DFQATT, CDR2 SNEGSKA (reference sequence). V was pared by 6 bases and J by 5 bases, with 4 bases of the junction left unmatched. The CDR3 coding sequence is TGCAGTGCGGGACAGGGGGCTGGGACCGGGGAGCTGTTTTTT. This encodes CSAGQGAGTGELFF.

The gene calls are TRBV20-1 and TRBJ2-7; 14 nucleotides line up with TRBD2. The trim removed 6 bases at V and 7 bases at J, leaving 5 bases unmatched. The CDR3 totals 13 residues. Germline CDR1 is DFQATT and CDR2 is SNEGSKA (reference sequence). The CDR3 DNA is TGCAGTGCCCGGGGACTAGCGGGAGTAGAGCAGTACTTC. This translates into CSARGLAGVEQYF.

This clonotype was seen ten or more times. V and J are TRBV5-6 and TRBJ2-1, with no clear D. The V gene lost 4 bases and the J gene lost 3 bases, with 5 bases spanning the gap. The CDR3 runs 12 residues. Germline CDR1 SGHDT, CDR2 YYEEEE. The CDR3 bases are TGTGCCAGCAGCCTTAACTACAATGAGCAGTTCTTC. Translation: CASSLNYNEQFF.

This clonotype showed up many times. The V gene is TRBV7-9, the J gene TRBJ1-2; D call uncertain. The CDR3 totals 14 residues. The germline V gene encodes CDR1 SEHNR and CDR2 FQNEAQ (reference sequence). V dropped 3 bases and J dropped 4 bases, with 12 bases sitting between them. The CDR3 region is CASSLAPRGYGYTF. The CDR3 DNA reads as TGTGCCAGCAGCTTGGCACCCCGCGGCTATGGCTACACCTTC.

The V call is TRBV5-1, the J call TRBJ2-7, with TRBD1 matching 7 bases. This CDR3 is 15 amino acids long. The germline V gene has CDR1 SGHRS and CDR2 YFSETQ. The J segment lost 2 bases and the V segment lost 3 bases, leaving 8 bases of the junction unmatched. CDR3 DNA: TGCGCCAGCAGCTGGACCACCGGACAGGCCTACGAGCAGTACTTC. The encoded protein is CASSWTTGQAYEQYF.

In its sample, this clonotype was seen many times. V usage is TRBV4-3 and J usage is TRBJ2-5; TRBD1 agrees at 7 bases. Trimming took 0 bases from V and 1 from J; bases not matched to a gene: 8. CDR3 length: 17 amino acids. CDR1 LGHNA and CDR2 YSLEER come from the germline V gene. The CDR3 here is CASSQDTSGQLQETQYF. In DNA form, the CDR3 reads TGCGCCAGCAGCCAAGATACCTCGGGACAGCTCCAAGAGACCCAGTACTTC.

This chain connects TRBV5-1 to TRBJ1-2; unclear D gene. The CDR3 covers 14 residues. Germline lookup yields CDR1 SGHRS and CDR2 YFSETQ. Trimming stripped 0 bases from V and 6 bases from J, with 12 bases between. CDR3 DNA: TGCGCCAGCAGCTTGGAATGGACCTCTGATGGCTACACCTTC. This sequence encodes CASSLEWTSDGYTF. Full variable domain (missing parts from reference TRBV5-1 and TRBJ1-2): KAGVTQTPRYLIKTRGQQVTLSCSPISGHRSVSWYQQTPGQGLQFLFEYFSETQRNKGNFPGRFSGRQFSNSRSEMNVSTLELGDSALYLCASSLEWTSDGYTFGSGTRLTVV.

The table lists this clonotype with a few counts. V is TRBV30 and J is TRBJ1-1; D gene ambiguous. The CDR3 totals 13 residues. V was shortened by 8 bases and J by 5 bases, with 18 bases between the two germline ends. CDR1 is GTSNPN and CDR2 is SVGIG in the germline V gene (reference sequence). CDR3 residues: CAALDRTGTEAFF. CDR3 bases: TGTGCCGCCTTAGACCGGACCGGGACTGAAGCTTTCTTT.

This clonotype was seen repeatedly, ten times or more. The chain is built from TRBV3-1 and TRBJ1-6; D perhaps matches TRBD1 (6 bases). The CDR3 totals 14 residues. Trimming took 8 bases from V and 7 from J, leaving 15 bases between them. CDR1 is LGHDT, CDR2 YNNKEL, per germline (reference sequence). As DNA, the CDR3 is TGTGCCAGCGGCAAGGACAGACGAAATTCACCCCTCCACTTT. Residues: CASGKDRRNSPLHF.

The V call is TRBV9, the J call TRBJ2-1, with 13 bases fitting TRBD2. J was trimmed by 9 bases and V by 3 bases; bases with no gene match: 3. Germline lookup yields CDR1 SGDLS and CDR2 YYNGEE. CDR3 size: 14 residues. The CDR3: CASSGTSGGPEQFF. The CDR3 nucleotides read TGTGCCAGCAGCGGGACTAGCGGGGGCCCTGAGCAGTTCTTC.

J is TRBJ2-7 and V is TRBV6-4; 8 bases align to TRBD1. Germline-derived CDR1 and CDR2 are MRHNA and SNTAGT. J gave up 5 bases and V 3 bases, and 3 bases lay outside the gene matches. The CDR3 contains 13 residues. CDR3 sequence: CASSDSGGDEQYF. CDR3 bases: TGTGCCAGCAGTGATTCAGGGGGCGACGAGCAGTACTTC.

The rearrangement joins TRBV2 to TRBJ2-7, with TRBD2 as a possible D gene (5 bases). CDR1 and CDR2 from the germline V gene are SNHLY and FYNNEI. V was cut by 8 bases and J by 6 bases, with 8 bases left in between. There are 10 residues in the CDR3. The CDR3: CASDRGEQYF. The CDR3 nucleotides are TGTGCCAGCGACCGGGGCGAGCAGTACTTC.